This record looks at one T cell receptor beta chain sequence and its context. Its antigen is unknown. This sample was included in a study of long-term antiretroviral therapy in people with HIV. Study-wide findings and caveats: Information on adherence, resistance and therapy changes was unavailable. Pre-ART clonal expansion yielded clones that dominated the repertoire at all time points.

Germline V CDR1 and CDR2: MNHEY, SMNVEV (reference sequence). V was shortened by 6 bases and J by 5 bases, with 19 bases between the two germline ends. This CDR3 has 15 amino acids. Each participant with HIV received care in the United States. They ran version v3.0 of the immunoSEQ assay at survey level. Sequencing used immunoSEQ multiplex PCR; TCRdb keeps in-frame clones, though not all of them. This table holds 20,000 to 30,000 clones, approximately 82% found once. The clonotype was recovered from a man aged 18 to 30 with HIV. The sample in question was unsorted PBMCs, obtained 3 years after starting antiretroviral therapy. The chain links TRBV27 to TRBJ2-5, with D perhaps given as TRBD1 or TRBD2 (5 bases each). CDR3 in DNA: TGTGCCAGCAGCCCCCTGGGGGTCCGTCGGGAGACCCAGTACTTC. Residues: CASSPLGVRRETQYF.